This entry describes one TCR beta chain. The entry originates in a study of control samples from healthy donors and cancer patients. Data came from immunoSEQ multiplex PCR; TCRdb stores just in-frame clones and leaves some out. The sample holds just over 9,000 clones, roughly nine tenths seen once. Germline CDR1 and CDR2: MDHEN and SYDVKM. V lost 0 bases to trimming and J lost 3 bases, with 3 bases between them. This CDR3 region has 12 residues. The sequence came from a man in his sixties with colorectal cancer. The sequenced sample was PBMCs. V is TRBV28 and J is TRBJ2-7, with D uncertain. The CDR3: CASSLWGYEQYF. For the CDR3, the DNA is TGTGCCAGCAGTTTATGGGGCTACGAGCAGTACTTC.